This TCR beta chain appears in the sequencing data of a study of blood T cells in healthy people across ages. Trimming removed 1 base from V and 1 base from J, with 13 bases in between. The CDR3 contains 16 residues. From germline, CDR1 is KGHSH and CDR2 LQKENI. It was with a sample-barcoded 5' primer and a J-beta primer mix that a second PCR of about 7 to 12 cycles was run. TCRdb redid the calling of the 5' RACE reads with MiXCR, one entry per CDR3 protein. The table lists some 900,000 distinct CDR3 sequences, approximately 49% of them singletons, with around 15% in the top ten. The TCR was taken from a man younger than 40 in good health. The V and J genes are TRBV18 and TRBJ1-1; D remains ambiguous. Sequencing used blood. CDR3 in amino acids: CASSPQTTGGNTEAFF. The CDR3 bases are TGTGCCAGCTCACCACAGACCACCGGCGGGAACACTGAAGCTTTCTTT.